These T cell receptor beta chains were read from a single sample in a study of immune evolution from preneoplasia to lung adenocarcinoma. Assay used: immunoSEQ multiplex PCR; TCRdb lists only in-frame clones, some missing. Among fewer than 5,000 clones listed, less than 85% were seen once. The source material was FFPE invasive lung adenocarcinoma tissue. Source of these receptors: a person aged 40 to 65 with lung adenocarcinoma. Some clones in this sample may be carry-over from other donors' samples. The CDR3 runs from the conserved cysteine through the conserved F or W. The D gene is left open where the match is weak. Clone size appears in some rows only: once, few, many, or a class for an expanded clone.

.	TRBJ2-4	TRBV18	.	CASSPGQAIQTSERYF	TGTGCCAGCTCACCGGGACAGGCGATTCAGACTAGCGAAAGATACTTC
once	TRBJ2-7	TRBV6-4	TRBD2	CASSRLAGFNYEQYF	TGTGCCAGCAGTAGGTTAGCGGGATTCAACTACGAGCAGTACTTC
.	TRBJ2-7	TRBV14	.	CASNNRVSEQYF	TGTGCCAGCAATAACAGGGTGAGCGAGCAGTACTTC
.	TRBJ2-2	TRBV7-2	.	CASSLVGGRSPGELFF	TGTGCCAGCAGCTTAGTCGGGGGCAGATCTCCCGGGGAGCTGTTTTTT
.	TRBJ1-3	TRBV7-6	.	CASSPGPIQSYSGNTIYF	TGTGCCAGCAGCCCGGGGCCTATACAGTCTTACTCTGGAAACACCATATATTTT
.	TRBJ2-2	TRBV28	TRBD2	CASSSSGRGNTGELFF	TGTGCCAGCAGTTCTAGCGGGAGGGGCAACACCGGGGAGCTGTTTTTT
.	TRBJ2-1	TRBV11-2	.	CASRLAPAPYNEQFF	TGTGCCAGCAGACTAGCCCCTGCACCCTACAATGAGCAGTTCTTC
.	TRBJ2-1	TRBV6-4	.	CASSPGDYNEQFF	TGTGCCAGCAGTCCGGGAGACTACAATGAGCAGTTCTTC
.	TRBJ1-2	TRBV7-8	.	CASSLVAGQGYTF	TGTGCCAGCAGCTTAGTCGCAGGGCAGGGCTACACCTTC
once	TRBJ2-1	TRBV18	TRBD2	CASSPSTSGIEQFF	TGTGCCAGCTCACCTTCGACTAGCGGGATTGAGCAGTTCTTC
.	TRBJ2-1	TRBV5-4	.	CASSSYNEQFF	TGTGCCAGCAGCTCGTACAATGAGCAGTTCTTC
.	TRBJ2-7	TRBV7-2	TRBD1	CASNPTGPYEQYF	TGTGCCAGCAACCCGACAGGGCCCTACGAGCAGTACTTC
.	TRBJ2-2	TRBV19	TRBD1	CASSIEGRGQTGELFF	TGTGCCAGTAGTATAGAGGGCAGGGGGCAAACCGGGGAGCTGTTTTTT
once	TRBJ2-6	TRBV19	.	CASSIFRAGANVLTF	TGTGCCAGTAGTATATTTAGGGCTGGGGCCAACGTCCTGACTTTC
.	TRBJ2-5	TRBV18	TRBD2	CASSPAGGRETQYF	TGTGCCAGCTCACCCGCGGGGGGTCGGGAGACCCAGTACTTC
once	TRBJ2-7	TRBV6-6	TRBD1	CASSPGQGFSYEQYF	TGTGCCAGCAGTCCGGGACAGGGGTTTTCCTACGAGCAGTACTTC
.	TRBJ1-3	TRBV2	.	CASSVTDTRSGNTIYF	TGTGCCAGCAGTGTAACGGACACTCGCTCTGGAAACACCATATATTTT
.	TRBJ2-1	TRBV29-1	.	CSVVGSYNEQFF	TGCAGCGTTGTTGGCTCCTACAATGAGCAGTTCTTC
.	TRBJ1-5	TRBV19	.	CASSSQGGQPQHF	TGTGCCAGTAGTAGCCAGGGTGGTCAGCCCCAGCATTTT
.	TRBJ2-4	TRBV2	.	CASSEGGGQSAKNIQYF	TGTGCCAGCAGTGAAGGCGGGGGACAGTCAGCTAAAAACATTCAGTACTTC
.	TRBJ2-7	TRBV11-2	.	CASSLGIQGTYEQYF	TGTGCCAGCAGCTTAGGAATCCAGGGGACCTACGAGCAGTACTTC
.	TRBJ2-7	TRBV6-6	TRBD2	CASRSGGAYEQYF	TGTGCCAGCAGAAGCGGGGGTGCCTACGAGCAGTACTTC
.	TRBJ1-5	TRBV7-7	.	CASSLNRGPRDQPQHF	TGTGCTAGCAGCTTAAATAGGGGACCGAGGGATCAGCCCCAGCATTTT
.	TRBJ2-3	TRBV7-3	.	CASSLRGIGDTQYF	TGTGCCAGCAGCTTACGCGGGATTGGAGATACGCAGTATTTT
.	TRBJ2-5	TRBV19	TRBD1	CASRTGETQYF	TGTGCCAGTCGGACAGGAGAGACCCAGTACTTC
.	TRBJ2-2	TRBV5-1	.	CASSQARGRAYLIPNTGELFF	TGCGCCAGCTCGCAAGCCCGAGGAAGGGCCTATTTAATCCCAAACACCGGGGAGCTGTTTTTT
.	TRBJ2-7	TRBV15	.	CATSRDGRAYEQYF	TGTGCCACCAGCAGAGACGGCAGAGCCTACGAGCAGTACTTC
.	TRBJ1-2	TRBV19	TRBD1	CASSVAGGGHTF	TGTGCCAGTAGTGTGGCAGGGGGTGGCCACACCTTC
.	TRBJ2-7	TRBV9	TRBD1	CASSAQGIRASEQYF	TGTGCCAGCAGCGCACAGGGGATCCGAGCGAGCGAGCAGTACTTC
.	TRBJ1-1	TRBV2	TRBD1	CASMAAGQGTEAFF	TGTGCCAGCATGGCCGCGGGACAGGGGACTGAAGCTTTCTTT
few	TRBJ2-3	TRBV5-6	TRBD2	CASSFPAGATDTQYF	TGTGCCAGCAGCTTTCCAGCGGGAGCCACAGATACGCAGTATTTT
.	TRBJ2-3	TRBV30	TRBD2	CAWSRRLAKYTQYF	TGTGCCTGGAGTCGCCGACTAGCGAAGTATACGCAGTATTTT
few	TRBJ2-6	TRBV29-1	TRBD2	CSVEGGAFSGANVLTF	TGCAGCGTGGAGGGAGGGGCGTTCTCTGGGGCCAACGTCCTGACTTTC